This T cell receptor beta chain is from a study of blood T cell repertoires in COVID-19 (dated by TCRdb to 2018 to 2020). Concerning the study at large: Collaborator samples came from the United States, Italy and Spain and covered acute and convalescent phases of COVID-19. HLA class I and class II types, where available, came from metadata supplied by the sample provider rather than from assay-based typing. Subjects who had been exposed to COVID-19, were actively infected with it, or had recovered from it provided the deeply sampled blood TCRbeta repertoires that made up the dataset. The sample metadata nearly always contained a de-identified subject ID, COVID-19 status, age in years and sex. The samples were drawn from the first 160 participants of the ongoing ImmuneRACE study and from 950 to 1,500 subjects provided by 6 global collaborators. The repertoires were released in a freely available public database intended as a resource for research on the immune response to SARS-CoV-2. The material from the prospective study consisted of cDNA or gDNA derived from T cells, B-cell-depleted T cells, or PBMCs.

This clone was found once. No cognate antigen has been identified for it. No clone much larger than this one lies a single base away; base qualities are absent. TCRbeta CDR3 regions were amplified from genomic DNA by means of the immunoSEQ Assay, a bias-controlled multiplex PCR. The original pipeline was this. Nucleated cell counts per sample were estimated from amplification of reference gene primers within the assay. To quantify the absolute abundance of each unique TCRbeta CDR3 rearrangement, sequence reads were collapsed and filtered. For each sample, productive Simpson clonality was calculated as the square root of Simpson's diversity index across productive rearrangements. The table was pulled from immuneACCESS by TCRdb, which kept in-frame rearrangements only. Such tables lose some clones; where checked, under half of the loss comes from unresolved V genes, and the rest has no known cause. D and trimming were read from the DNA, whereas the V and J calls and clone size are those reported in that table. This sample lists around 100,000 clones; about 91% were detected once. In total, the top ten clones hold 3.5% of the sample.

At the junction V is shortened by 0 bases and J by 7 bases; bases outside the gene matches: 9. The CDR3 has 15 amino acids, counting the end cysteine and phenylalanine. Only the CDR3 part of the read is kept: 45 bases, read in frame from the first base. The CDR1 and CDR2 encoded by the germline V gene are MNHEY and SVGEGT. Results the study describes overall, beyond this receptor: Clinical and demographic metadata were provided uncurated, with the amount varying by source and participant.

The collaborating institutions used their own protocols to collect whole blood in K2EDTA tubes. For TCRbeta analysis, collaborators shipped samples as frozen whole blood, isolated PBMCs, or DNA extracted from either of those sample types. This TCR was sampled from a human donor in a cohort sampled during active COVID-19. The chain joins TRBV6-2 or TRBV6-3 to TRBJ2-7; 7 central nucleotides agree with TRBD1. The sample comprised peripheral blood. The nucleotide sequence reads TGTGCCAGCAGTTACTCGACAGGGCTTCCTTCTGAGCAGTACTTC. The translation is CASSYSTGLPSEQYF.